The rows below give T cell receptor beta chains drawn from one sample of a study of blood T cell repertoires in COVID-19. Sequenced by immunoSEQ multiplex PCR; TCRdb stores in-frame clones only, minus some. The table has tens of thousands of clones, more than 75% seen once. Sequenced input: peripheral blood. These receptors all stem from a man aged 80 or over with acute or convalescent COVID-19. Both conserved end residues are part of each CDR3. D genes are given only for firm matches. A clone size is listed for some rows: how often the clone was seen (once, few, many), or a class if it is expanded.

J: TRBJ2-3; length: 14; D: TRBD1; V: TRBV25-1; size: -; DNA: TGTGCCAGCAGTGAGGGGACAGGCATAGATACGCAGTATTTT; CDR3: CASSEGTGIDTQYF
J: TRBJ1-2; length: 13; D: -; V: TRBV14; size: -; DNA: TGTGCCAGCAGCCAAGTTTCGTTCTATGGCTACACCTTC; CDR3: CASSQVSFYGYTF
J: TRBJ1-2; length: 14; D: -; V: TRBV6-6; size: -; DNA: TGTGCCAGCAGTGAGACTGGACAGAGGATACTCTACACCTTC; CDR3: CASSETGQRILYTF
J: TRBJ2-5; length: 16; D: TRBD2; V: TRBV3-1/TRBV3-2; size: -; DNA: TGTGCCAGCAGCCGTCATACTAGCGGGGGAAAAGAGACCCAGTACTTC; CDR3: CASSRHTSGGKETQYF
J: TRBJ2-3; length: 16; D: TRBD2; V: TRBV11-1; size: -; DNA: TGTGCCAGCAGCTTAGAAATAGCGGGAGGGGCAGATACGCAGTATTTT; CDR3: CASSLEIAGGADTQYF
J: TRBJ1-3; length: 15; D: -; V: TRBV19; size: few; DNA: TGTGCCAGTAGTGCCGACGACAACTCTGGAAACACCATATATTTT; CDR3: CASSADDNSGNTIYF
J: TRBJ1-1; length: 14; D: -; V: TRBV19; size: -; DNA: TGTGCCAGTAGTATAGTAGGAGGGACCACTGAAGCTTTCTTT; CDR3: CASSIVGGTTEAFF
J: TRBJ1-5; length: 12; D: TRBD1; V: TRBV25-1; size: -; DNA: TGTGCCAGCAACAGGGGAAATCAGCCCCAGCATTTT; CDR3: CASNRGNQPQHF
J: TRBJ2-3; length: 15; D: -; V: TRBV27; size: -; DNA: TGTGCCAGCAGTTTTGGGAGTTATACCACAGATACGCAGTATTTT; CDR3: CASSFGSYTTDTQYF
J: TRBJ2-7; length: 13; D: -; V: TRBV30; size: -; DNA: TGTGCCTGGACTCCACAAGGACAGCCTAAGGAGTACTTC; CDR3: CAWTPQGQPKEYF
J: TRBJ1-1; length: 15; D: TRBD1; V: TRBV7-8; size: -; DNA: TGTGCCAGCAGCCCCCGGGACAGGGCTAACACTGAAGCTTTCTTT; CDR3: CASSPRDRANTEAFF
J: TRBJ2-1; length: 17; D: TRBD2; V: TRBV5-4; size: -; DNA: TGTGCCAGCAGCCAACGAGTCCCGGGACTAGGGGTCCATGAGCAGTTCTTC; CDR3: CASSQRVPGLGVHEQFF
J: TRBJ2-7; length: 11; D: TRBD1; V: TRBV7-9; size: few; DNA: TGTGCCAGCGAGGGGGCCGACGAGCAGTACTTC; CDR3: CASEGADEQYF
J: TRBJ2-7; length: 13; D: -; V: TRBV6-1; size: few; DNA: TGTGCCAGCAGTGAAATCGGGGACTACGAGCAGTACTTC; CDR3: CASSEIGDYEQYF
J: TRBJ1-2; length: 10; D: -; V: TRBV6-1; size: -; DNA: TGTGCCAGCAGTGAAGGAACTCTCACCTTC; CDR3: CASSEGTLTF
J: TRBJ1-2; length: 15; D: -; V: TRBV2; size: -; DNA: TGTGCCAGCAGTGAGGGGCAGGGGTTATTCAATGGCTACACCTTC; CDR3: CASSEGQGLFNGYTF
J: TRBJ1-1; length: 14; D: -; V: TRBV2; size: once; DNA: TGTGCCAGCAGTGAACTCAGGGCGAACACTGAAGCTTTCTTT; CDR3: CASSELRANTEAFF
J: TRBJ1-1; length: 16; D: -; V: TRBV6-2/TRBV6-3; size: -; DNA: TGTGCCAGCAGTTTGGACAGTCTAAGCTTTACCACTGAAGCTTTCTTT; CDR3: CASSLDSLSFTTEAFF
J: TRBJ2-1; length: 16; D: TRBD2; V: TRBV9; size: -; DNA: TGTGCCAGCAGCGTAGGGCTAGCGGGAGCCTGGAATGAGCAGTTCTTC; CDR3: CASSVGLAGAWNEQFF
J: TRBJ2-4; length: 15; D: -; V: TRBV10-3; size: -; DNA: TGTGCCATCAGTCACTCTGGACAGTCCAAAAACATTCAGTACTTC; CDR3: CAISHSGQSKNIQYF
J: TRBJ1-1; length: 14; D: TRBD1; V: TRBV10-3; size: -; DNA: TGTGCCATCAGAGGACGGTTGGACAGGGAGGTTACTTTCTTT; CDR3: CAIRGRLDREVTFF
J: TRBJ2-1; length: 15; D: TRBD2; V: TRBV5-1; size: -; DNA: TGCGCCAGCAGCTTGGGTCTAGCGGGGGTAGGTGAGCAGTTCTTC; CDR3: CASSLGLAGVGEQFF
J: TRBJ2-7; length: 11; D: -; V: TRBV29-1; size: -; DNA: TGCAGCGTAGCCAACTCCTACGAGCAGTACTTC; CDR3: CSVANSYEQYF
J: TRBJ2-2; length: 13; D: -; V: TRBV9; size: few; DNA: TGTGCCAGCAGCGGACGGACTGCCGGGGAGCTGTTTTTT; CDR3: CASSGRTAGELFF
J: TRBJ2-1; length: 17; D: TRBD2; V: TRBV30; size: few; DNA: TGTGCCTGGACCTCGCGCCGGGCTAGCGGGAACTACAATGAGCAGTTCTTC; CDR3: CAWTSRRASGNYNEQFF
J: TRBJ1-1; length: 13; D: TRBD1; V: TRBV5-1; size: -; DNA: TGCGCCAGCAGCGTTGGACAGGCGTCTGAAGCTTTCTTT; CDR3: CASSVGQASEAFF
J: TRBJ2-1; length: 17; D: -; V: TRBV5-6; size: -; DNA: TGTGCCAGCAGCTTCAACAGGGTTAGAAGCTCCTACAATGAGCAGTTCTTC; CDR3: CASSFNRVRSSYNEQFF
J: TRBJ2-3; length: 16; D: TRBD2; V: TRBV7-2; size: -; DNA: TGTGCCAGCAGCCCCCATCCTAGCGGGGGATCAGATACGCAGTATTTT; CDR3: CASSPHPSGGSDTQYF
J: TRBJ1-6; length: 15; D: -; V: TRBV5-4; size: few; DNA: TGTGCCAGCAGCCCCCAAGGCGGAATGGATTCACCCCTCCACTTT; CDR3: CASSPQGGMDSPLHF
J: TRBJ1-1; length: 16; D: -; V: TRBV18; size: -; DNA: TGTGCCAGCTCCCAGAGGGCAGGGGCTTACAACACTGAAGCTTTCTTT; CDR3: CASSQRAGAYNTEAFF
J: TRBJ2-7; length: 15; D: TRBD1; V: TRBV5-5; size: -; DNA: TGTGCCAGCAGCCCGGGACAGCCTTCGACCTACGAGCAGTACTTC; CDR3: CASSPGQPSTYEQYF
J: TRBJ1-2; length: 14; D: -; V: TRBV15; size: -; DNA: TGTGCCACCAGCAGAGATTTATGGGGCGATGGCTACACCTTC; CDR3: CATSRDLWGDGYTF
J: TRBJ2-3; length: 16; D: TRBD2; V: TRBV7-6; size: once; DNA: TGTGCCAGCACCGAGTTGCGGGGGACGAACACAGATACGCAGTATTTT; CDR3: CASTELRGTNTDTQYF
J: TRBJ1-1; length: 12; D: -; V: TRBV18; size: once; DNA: TGTGCCAGCTCACCTGCGACAAATGAAGCTTTCTTT; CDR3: CASSPATNEAFF
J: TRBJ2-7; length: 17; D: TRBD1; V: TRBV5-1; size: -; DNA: TGCGCCAGCAGCTCGTCTGGACAGGGGTTACACTCCTACGAGCAGTACTTC; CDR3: CASSSSGQGLHSYEQYF
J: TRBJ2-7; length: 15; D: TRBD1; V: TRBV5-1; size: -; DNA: TGCGCCAGCAGCTTGGGGGGGACAGCCTCCTACGAGCAGTACTTC; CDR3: CASSLGGTASYEQYF
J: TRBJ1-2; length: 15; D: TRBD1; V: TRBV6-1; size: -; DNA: TGTGCCAGCAGTGAAGTAACAGGCAGGGGGTATGGCTACACCTTC; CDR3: CASSEVTGRGYGYTF
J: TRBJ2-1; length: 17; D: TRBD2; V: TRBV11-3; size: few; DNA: TGTGCCAGCAGCTTAGAGTCTGCGGGAGGATCTTACAATGAGCAGTTCTTC; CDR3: CASSLESAGGSYNEQFF
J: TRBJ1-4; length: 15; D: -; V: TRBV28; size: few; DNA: TGTGCCAGCAGAAATGCGGGGTTTGGAGATGAAAAACTGTTTTTT; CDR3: CASRNAGFGDEKLFF
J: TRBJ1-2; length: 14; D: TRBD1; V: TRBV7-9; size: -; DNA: TGTGCCAGCAGCTTAGGGGACAGCCACTATGGCTACACCTTC; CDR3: CASSLGDSHYGYTF
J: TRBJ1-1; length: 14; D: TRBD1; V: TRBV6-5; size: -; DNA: TGTGCCAGCACACAGGGGGGCGCGTACACTGAAGCTTTCTTT; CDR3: CASTQGGAYTEAFF
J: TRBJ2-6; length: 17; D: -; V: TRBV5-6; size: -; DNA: TGTGCCAGCAGCGCATCCGGGGGGCTCTCTGGGGCCAACGTCCTGACTTTC; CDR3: CASSASGGLSGANVLTF
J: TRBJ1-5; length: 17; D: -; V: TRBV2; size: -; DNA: TGTGCCAGCAGTGAAGCGCAGGGGAGAGGTAGCAATCAGCCCCAGCATTTT; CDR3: CASSEAQGRGSNQPQHF
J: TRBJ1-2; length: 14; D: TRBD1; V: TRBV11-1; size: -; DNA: TGTGCCAGCAGCGTGGACAGGCGGCGGTATGGCTACACCTTC; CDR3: CASSVDRRRYGYTF
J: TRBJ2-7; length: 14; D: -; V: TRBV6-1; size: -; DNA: TGTGCCAGCAGTGAAGTATACAGTCGAAACGAGCAGTACTTC; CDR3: CASSEVYSRNEQYF
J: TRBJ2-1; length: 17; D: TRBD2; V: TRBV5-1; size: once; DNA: TGCGCCAGCAGCTTGGGAGACCTAGCGGGACCATACAATGAGCAGTTCTTC; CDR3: CASSLGDLAGPYNEQFF
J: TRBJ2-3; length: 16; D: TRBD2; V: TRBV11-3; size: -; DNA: TGTGCCAGCAGCCCGGGACTAGCGGGCTCCACAGATACGCAGTATTTT; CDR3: CASSPGLAGSTDTQYF
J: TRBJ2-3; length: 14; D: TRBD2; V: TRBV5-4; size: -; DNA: TGTGCCAGCAGCGCGGGACTAGCTTCTGATACGCAGTATTTT; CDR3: CASSAGLASDTQYF
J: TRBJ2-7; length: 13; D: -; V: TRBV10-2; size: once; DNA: TGCGCCAGCAGTGACAGGGGAGTCGGGGAGCAGTACTTC; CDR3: CASSDRGVGEQYF
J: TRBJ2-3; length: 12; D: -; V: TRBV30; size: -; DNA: TGTGCCTGGAGTCCCAACACAGATACGCAGTATTTT; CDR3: CAWSPNTDTQYF
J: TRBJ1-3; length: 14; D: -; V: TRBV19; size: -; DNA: TGTGCCAGTAGTACCGCGGAAATAGGAAACACCATATATTTT; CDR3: CASSTAEIGNTIYF
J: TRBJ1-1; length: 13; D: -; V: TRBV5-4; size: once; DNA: TGTGCCGGGCGGGCCGGGGGTAGCACTGAAGCTTTCTTT; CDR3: CAGRAGGSTEAFF
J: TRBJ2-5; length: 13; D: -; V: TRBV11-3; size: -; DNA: TGTGCCAGCAGCTCGAGACTAGTTGAGACCCAGTACTTC; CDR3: CASSSRLVETQYF
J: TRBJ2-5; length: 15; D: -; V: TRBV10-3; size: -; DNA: TGTGCCATCGGAAAGGCATTACCAGGCCAAGAGACCCAGTACTTC; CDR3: CAIGKALPGQETQYF
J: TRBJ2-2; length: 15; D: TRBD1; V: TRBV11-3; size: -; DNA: TGTGCCAGCAGCCTGACAGGGGGATTGGCCGGGGAGCTGTTTTTT; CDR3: CASSLTGGLAGELFF
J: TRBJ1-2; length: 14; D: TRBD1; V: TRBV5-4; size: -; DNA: TGTGCCAGCAGCTGGGGGGACAGAGCCTATGGCTACACCTTC; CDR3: CASSWGDRAYGYTF